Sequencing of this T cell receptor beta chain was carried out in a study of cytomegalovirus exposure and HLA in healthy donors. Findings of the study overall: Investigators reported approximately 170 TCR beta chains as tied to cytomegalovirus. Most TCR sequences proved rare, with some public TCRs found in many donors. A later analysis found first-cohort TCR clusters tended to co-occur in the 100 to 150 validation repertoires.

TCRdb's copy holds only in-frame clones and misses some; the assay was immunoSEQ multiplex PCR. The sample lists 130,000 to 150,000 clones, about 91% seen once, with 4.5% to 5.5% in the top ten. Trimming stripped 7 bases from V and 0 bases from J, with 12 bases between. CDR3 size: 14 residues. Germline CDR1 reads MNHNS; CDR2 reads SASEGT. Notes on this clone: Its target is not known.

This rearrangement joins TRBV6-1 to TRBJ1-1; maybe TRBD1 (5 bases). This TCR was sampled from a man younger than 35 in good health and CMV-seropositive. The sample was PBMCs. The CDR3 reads CASTQEFMNTEAFF. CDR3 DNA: TGTGCCAGCACACAGGAGTTCATGAACACTGAAGCTTTCTTT.